This TCR beta chain was obtained from a study of early T cells in non-severe SARS-CoV-2 infection (dated by TCRdb to about 2021). About the study as a whole: Because TCR sequencing was done on bulk RNA from unsorted whole blood, the alpha and beta chains could not be paired. Broader findings and caveats from the paper: VDJdb matching was skewed toward anti-spike CD8 responses, so virus-specific expansions were likely underestimated and private and CD4 specificities were missed.

This clonotype was observed many times. Its antigen remains undetermined. The input lacks base qualities; no much larger clone sits a single base away. Library preparation used 5' RACE. The sequencer listed for this sample is NextSeq 500. The TCR library protocol attached unique molecular identifiers to individual cDNA molecules to correct for sequencing error and PCR bias. Both TCR alpha and beta chains were sequenced, and tight co-correlation was observed between alpha and beta sequence abundances in each sample. The authors processed their data as follows. V gene, J gene and CDR3 annotation of TCR sequences was performed with Decombinator V4. Expanded TCRs were defined as changing significantly between any two time points under a Poisson model with p below 0.0001. Abundances of TCRs were expressed as counts per million after normalisation to the total number of TCRs sequenced in each sample. MAIT TCRs were defined by TRAV1-2 paired with TRAJ12, TRAJ20 or TRAJ33, and iNKT TCRs by TRAV10 paired with TRAJ18. A search of VDJdb, accessed on 1 November 2021, was run for TCRs annotated to CMV, EBV and SARS-CoV-2, with TCRs annotated for multiple antigens excluded. TCRdb reworked the public reads: Q25 trimming with fastp, MiXCR clone assembly, productive beta chains retained. Each record represents a unique CDR3 protein, reported with the most common genes and DNA among its rows. The V and J calls were determined by TCRdb, not by the authors. The sample yields 74,000 or so distinct CDR3 sequences; 11% were counted once. The ten largest clones capture 3% to 4% of the sample.

A case-control design nested within a healthcare worker cohort in London, UK, was used, with weekly nasopharyngeal swab PCR tests and blood sampling performed. Healthcare workers were enrolled in the week of the UK lockdown, from 23 to 31 March 2020, and were followed every week for up to roughly 15 weeks. The junction shows trimming of 5 bases on V and 4 bases on J, plus 17 bases between the germline ends. Including cysteine and phenylalanine, the CDR3 has 16 amino acids. Only the CDR3 DNA stays, 48 bases, in frame from base 1. Looking up the germline V gene (reference sequence) yields CDR1 PRHDT and CDR2 FYEKMQ.

Specimen: whole blood. This clonotype was sampled from an adult who was a healthcare worker with PCR-confirmed SARS-CoV-2 infection or an uninfected control (not recorded which). The sequence links TRBV13 to TRBJ2-2; the D gene is perhaps TRBD1, on 6 matching bases. The CDR3 region reads CASSLTNFRGTGELFF. The nucleotide sequence reads as follows: TGTGCCAGCAGCCTGACTAACTTCAGGGGCACCGGGGAGCTGTTTTTT.